These 9 T cell receptor beta chains share one sample of origin, sequenced in a study of tumor-infiltrating lymphocytes in primary liver carcinoma. Germline DNA was extracted alongside blood RNA, which was obtained from unsorted whole blood. TCR beta cDNA came from around 0.5 ug total RNA, primed with a constant-region primer. Employing slightly modified ARM-PCR, three nested multiplex PCR rounds were run, and these gave rise to the TCR beta libraries. In the first two PCR rounds, TRBV1-TRBV30 forward primers were paired with a C-beta reverse primer, and each round lasted around 10 cycles. TCRdb fed the multiplex PCR reads into MiXCR, producing one record per CDR3 protein. The table records about 180,000 distinct CDR3 sequences, over 50% of them present only once. Specimen: peripheral blood. The source is a man between 40 and 49 years old with primary liver carcinoma and hepatitis B virus infection.

The CDR3 DNA reads TGTGCCAGCTTGCTCCACACAGCAGGGGCGGCTAATGAAAAACTGTTTTTT. It yields the protein CASLLHTAGAANEKLFF. The chain couples TRBV18 to TRBJ1-4; TRBD1 might be the D (6 bases). The germline V gene has CDR1 KGHSH and CDR2 LQKENI. Trimming pared 7 bases from V and 3 bases from J, leaving 21 bases between. This CDR3 is built from 17 residues.

The rearrangement joins TRBV10-1 to TRBJ1-1; TRBD1 aligns across 7 bases. The CDR3 extends over 13 amino acids. Per germline, CDR1 WNHNN and CDR2 SYGVQD (reference sequence). The V and J ends lost 5 bases and 6 bases, in that order; junction bases with no gene match: 6. The CDR3 sequence: CASSKTGEPEAFF. CDR3 nucleotides: TGCGCCAGCAGTAAAACAGGGGAACCTGAAGCTTTCTTT.

For this clonotype: Its ends do not fully match the called genes, so a read error is possible. The chain is built from TRBV11-2 and TRBJ2-7; D uncertain. The CDR3 is made up of 12 amino acids. Germline V gene lookup returns CDR1 SGHAT and CDR2 FQNNGV. CDR3 sequence: CAVGKTGYEQYF. The CDR3 DNA is TGTGCCGTAGGGAAGACGGGCTACGAGCAATACTTC.

Details on this clonotype: Compared with germline, one end of the junction differs, possibly owing to a read error. The chain recombines TRBV28 with TRBJ1-5, with D possibly TRBD1 on 6 matching bases. The CDR3 totals 16 residues. Germline assignment: CDR1 MDHEN and CDR2 SYDVKM. CDR3 sequence: CASSPLGGGGWQPQHF. The CDR3 nucleotides read TGTGCCAGCTCTCCCCTCGGTGGGGGGGGCTGGCAGCCCCAACATTTT.

Concerning this clonotype: A much larger clone lies one base from this, so it may be a read error. This is likely a read error, given that the CDR3 carries no conserved phenylalanine or tryptophan at its end. The chain combines TRBV11-2 with TRBJ2-5; 10 bases are shared with TRBD1. The germline CDR1 and CDR2 sequences are SGHAT and FQNNGV. Trimming cost V 5 bases and J 4 bases; bases outside gene matches: 13. This CDR3 is built from 17 residues. CDR3 protein: CASSPDRGRSMGETQYL. Here the CDR3 DNA reads TGTGCCAGCAGCCCCGACAGGGGGCGTTCAATGGGAGAGACCCAGTACTTA.

Regarding this clonotype: The junction does not match germline at one end; this may be a read error. The V gene is TRBV4-2, the J gene TRBJ2-5; perhaps TRBD2 as D (6 bases). The CDR3 loop spans 16 amino acids. The germline V gene has CDR1 LGHNA and CDR2 YNFKEQ. For the CDR3, the DNA is TGTGCCAACAGCCAAGATAGGGCTAGCGAGCTAGAGACCCAGTACTTC. Translation gives CANSQDRASELETQYF.

Notes on this clonotype: A clone one base away is much larger, so this may be a read error. The chain has TRBV11-2 and TRBJ2-7; TRBD2 is a possible D gene (6 bases). The CDR3 spans 13 residues. The germline gives CDR1 SGHAT, CDR2 FQNNGV. In DNA form, the CDR3 reads TGTACCAGCAGCCTGGGACTGGAATACGAGCAGTACTTC. Amino acids: CTSSLGLEYEQYF.

This clonotype was counted ten times or more. V is TRBV12-5 and J is TRBJ2-1; D is undetermined. Trimming stripped 0 bases from V and 9 bases from J, with 6 bases between. This CDR3 spans 12 amino acids. Germline V gives CDR1 LGHNT, CDR2 FRNRAP. CDR3 DNA: TGTGCTAGTGGTTTGGTAATCGGTGAGCAGTTCTTC. Residues: CASGLVIGEQFF. The variable domain in full, completed from reference TRBV12-5 and TRBJ2-1, reads DARVTQTPRHKVTEMGQEVTMRCQPILGHNTVFWYRQTMMQGLELLAYFRNRAPLDDSGMPKDRFSAEMPDATLATLKIQPSEPRDSAVYFCASGLVIGEQFFGPGTRLTVL.

With respect to this clonotype: The CDR3 does not close with the conserved phenylalanine or tryptophan, likely indicating a read error. The DNA is left out, because the CDR3 cannot be placed on it with certainty; the CDR3 is given as TCRdb lists it. The V call is TRBV28, the J call TRBJ2-1; the D segment call TRBD1 is taken from the table without a DNA check. The CDR3 totals 16 residues, both ends included. Germline V CDR1 and CDR2: MDHEN, SYDVKM. CDR3 region: CASTPEGGSSYNERFL.